The 25 T cell receptor beta chains presented below share a single source sample, sequenced in a study of T-cell memory formation after mild COVID-19. TCRdb passed the 5' RACE reads through MiXCR, listing each CDR3 protein once. The repertoire holds about 320,000 distinct CDR3 sequences, with 13% to 15% as singletons. Sequencing used PBMCs or a T cell subset sorted from them (not recorded which). The receptors derive from a man aged 18 to 35 who had mild COVID-19 (a few samples of this study predate the infection). Cell type and time point are not known.

CDR3 sequence: CASSLGRQAYEQYV. The CDR3 nucleotides read TGTGCCAGCAGCTTAGGACGGCAGGCCTACGAGCAGTACGTC. The gene calls are TRBV7-2 and TRBJ2-7; D is unclear. Germline CDR1 SGHTA, CDR2 FQGNSA. The length of the CDR3 is 14 residues. V dropped 1 base and J dropped 2 bases, with 9 bases sitting between them.

This clonotype was observed a few times. DNA for the CDR3: TGCGCCAGCAGCTTGGTCCTCGGGAGGTTTGGGAATGAGCAGTTCTTC. Residues: CASSLVLGRFGNEQFF. The genes are TRBV5-1 and TRBJ2-1, with 7 bases that match TRBD2. V gave up 0 bases and J gave up 7 bases; unmatched junction bases: 10. Germline CDR1 is SGHRS and CDR2 is YFSETQ. There are 16 residues in the CDR3.

The rearrangement uses TRBV6-2 or TRBV6-3 and TRBJ1-2; D remains unclear. This CDR3 contains 11 residues. Germline V gene sequence: CDR1 MNHEY, CDR2 SVGEGT. Trimming took off 11 bases at V and 2 bases at J, with 9 bases between the two ends. The CDR3 DNA follows: TGTGCCGCCGACGGGAACTATGGCTACACCTTC. Its protein product is CAADGNYGYTF.

This chain links TRBV10-3 with TRBJ2-1; 13 bases align to TRBD2. The CDR3 extends over 15 amino acids. J was trimmed by 9 bases and V by 3 bases; bases with no gene match: 5. CDR1 ENHRY and CDR2 SYGVKD come from the germline V gene. The CDR3 coding sequence is TGTGCCATCAGTGATTACGGGACTAGCGGGGCTGAGCAGTTCTTC. As protein: CAISDYGTSGAEQFF.

This clonotype was observed a few times. V and J are TRBV7-9 and TRBJ2-5; 10 bases are a match to TRBD2. The CDR3 is 17 amino acids. With 6 bases clipped from V and 1 base from J, the junction kept 11 bases outside the gene matches. Germline CDR1 reads SEHNR; CDR2 reads FQNEAQ (reference sequence). Here the CDR3 DNA reads TGTGCCAGCAGGCCGAGTGGGCTAGCGGGGGCCCAAGAGACCCAGTACTTC. Its translation is CASRPSGLAGAQETQYF.

The chain employs TRBV2 and TRBJ2-7; D may be TRBD1 or TRBD2 (5 bases each). Germline-derived CDR1 and CDR2 are SNHLY and FYNNEI. This CDR3 has 14 amino acids. Trimming pared 11 bases from V and 2 bases from J, leaving 19 bases between. The CDR3 spells CAQRSARATYEQYV. CDR3 coding DNA: TGTGCCCAGCGGTCAGCCAGGGCGACCTACGAGCAGTACGTC.

There are many counts of this clonotype. V usage is TRBV5-6 and J usage is TRBJ1-5; D is unclear. The germline V and J ends were trimmed by 1 base and 5 bases, with 7 bases remaining between them. This CDR3 has 13 amino acids. CDR1 and CDR2 from the germline V gene are SGHDT and YYEEEE. The CDR3 protein is CASSLSWDQPQHF. DNA for the CDR3: TGTGCCAGCAGCTTGTCCTGGGATCAGCCCCAGCATTTT.

The chain links TRBV9 to TRBJ2-5; 9 bases line up with TRBD2. There are 15 residues in the CDR3. Trimming removed 0 bases from V and 5 bases from J; junction bases left unmatched: 5. Per the germline V gene, CDR1 is SGDLS and CDR2 is YYNGEE. CDR3 sequence: CASSVARGGQETQYF. The CDR3 region has the DNA TGTGCCAGCAGCGTAGCGCGGGGGGGCCAGGAGACCCAGTACTTC.

This clonotype has more than one count but fewer than ten. This sequence joins TRBV27 and TRBJ2-5, with 7 bases matching TRBD2. J lost 5 bases, V lost 5 bases, and 14 bases had no gene match. CDR3 length: 16 residues. CDR1 MNHEY and CDR2 SMNVEV come from the germline V gene (reference sequence). The CDR3 reads CASSPRRLAGVETQYF. Written as DNA, the CDR3 is TGTGCCAGCAGTCCTCGGCGGCTGGCGGGGGTGGAGACCCAGTACTTC.

This clonotype has only a few counts. The chain couples TRBV7-2 to TRBJ1-2; D not resolved. V shed 3 bases and J shed 6 bases, with 8 bases lying between them. Germline V lookup: CDR1 SGHTA, CDR2 FQGNSA. This CDR3 has 12 residues. In DNA form, the CDR3 reads TGTGCCAGCAGCTTGGCTGGACATGGCTACACCTTC. As protein: CASSLAGHGYTF.

A few counts support this clonotype. The V and J genes are TRBV4-1 and TRBJ2-1; possible D gene TRBD2, 6 bases. The germline V and J ends were trimmed by 3 bases and 7 bases, with 19 bases remaining between them. The CDR3 covers 16 residues. Germline V gene lookup returns CDR1 MGHRA and CDR2 YSYEKL. The chain's CDR3 is CASSHPPPEGGNEQFF. DNA of the CDR3: TGCGCCAGCAGCCATCCGCCTCCGGAGGGCGGTAATGAGCAGTTCTTC.

The rearrangement links TRBV2 to TRBJ2-1; D might be TRBD1 (7 bases). The CDR3 runs 16 residues. CDR1 and CDR2 from the germline V gene are SNHLY and FYNNEI. V was pared by 7 bases and J by 3 bases, with 19 bases between. This CDR3 reads CASTRKSRGVYNEQFF. CDR3 in DNA: TGTGCCAGCACCCGTAAGTCCAGGGGGGTCTACAATGAGCAGTTCTTC.

The rearrangement joins TRBV9 to TRBJ2-3; D is undetermined. The CDR3 contains 11 residues. Germline V CDR1 and CDR2: SGDLS, YYNGEE. V lost 0 bases, J lost 8 bases, and 4 bases lay in between. The CDR3 nucleotides are TGTGCCAGCAGCGTAGGTGGTACGCAGTATTTT. The encoded protein is CASSVGGTQYF.

This clonotype was recorded only once. The chain joins TRBV11-3 to TRBJ2-2; 8 positions agree with TRBD2. Germline CDR1 and CDR2: SGHNT and YENEEA. This CDR3 is 15 amino acids long. The ends lost 3 bases at V and 6 bases at J; junction bases unmatched: 6. The DNA for the CDR3 is TGTGCCAGCAGCTTCCGGGGGGGCCTTCCCGGGGAGCTGTTTTTT. Translation gives CASSFRGGLPGELFF.

This clonotype was picked up a small number of times. V gene TRBV7-8 combines with J gene TRBJ1-5; D is unclear. The V and J ends lost 5 bases and 7 bases respectively, with 9 bases between them. The germline V gene has CDR1 SGHVS and CDR2 FQNEAQ. The CDR3 has 12 amino acids. This CDR3 reads CASSVGGQPQHF. The DNA of the CDR3 is TGTGCCAGCAGCGTAGGCGGACAGCCCCAGCATTTT. Drawing the rest from reference TRBV7-8 and TRBJ1-5, the complete variable domain is GAGVSQSPRYKVAKRGQDVALRCDPISGHVSLFWYQQALGQGPEFLTYFQNEAQLDKSGLPSDRFFAERPEGSVSTLKIQRTQQEDSAVYLCASSVGGQPQHFGDGTRLSIL.

V usage is TRBV5-1 and J usage is TRBJ1-6; TRBD1 might be the D (6 bases). The CDR3 extends over 15 amino acids. Germline V gives CDR1 SGHRS, CDR2 YFSETQ. Between the trimmed V and J ends, which lost 4 bases and 8 bases, there was a span of 16 bases. The CDR3 reads CASSLPGAGDSPLHF. CDR3 bases: TGCGCCAGCAGCCTCCCCGGGGCAGGGGATTCACCCCTCCACTTT.

There are many counts of this clonotype. The V and J genes are TRBV18 and TRBJ2-7, with D tentatively TRBD1 or TRBD2 (5 bases each). Between the trimmed V and J ends, which lost 2 bases and 5 bases, there was a span of 13 bases. From germline, CDR1 is KGHSH and CDR2 LQKENI. This CDR3 contains 14 residues. As DNA, the CDR3 is TGTGCCAGCTCACCATCGGGGCAGACGAACGAGCAGTACGTC. Translating it yields CASSPSGQTNEQYV.

The V and J genes are TRBV7-3 and TRBJ2-1; 7 bases line up with TRBD1. With V trimmed by 3 bases and J by 8 bases, 4 bases remained unmatched. The CDR3 has 13 residues. Germline values: CDR1 SGHTA, CDR2 FQGTGA. This CDR3 is CASSLNRGDEQFF. CDR3 sequence (DNA): TGTGCCAGCAGCTTGAACAGGGGCGATGAGCAGTTCTTC.

This clonotype appeared a few times. The chain links TRBV4-3 to TRBJ2-3; D possibly corresponds to TRBD2 (6 bases). Germline V lookup: CDR1 LGHNA, CDR2 YSLEER. The CDR3 is 16 amino acids. The germline V and J ends were trimmed by 4 bases and 4 bases, with 18 bases remaining between them. CDR3 in DNA: TGCGCCAGCAGCCCTAGTACGGGGGTTGGGTCAGATACGCAGTATTTT. Translation: CASSPSTGVGSDTQYF.

In its sample, this clonotype was seen many times. The V gene is TRBV5-6, the J gene TRBJ2-2, with TRBD2 matching 12 bases. Trimming cost V 0 bases and J 5 bases; bases outside gene matches: 8. The CDR3 contains 18 residues. Per the germline V gene, CDR1 is SGHDT and CDR2 is YYEEEE. The CDR3 bases are TGTGCCAGCAGCTTGGTGACTAGCGGGGGCCGGGGTACCGGGGAGCTGTTTTTT. It translates to CASSLVTSGGRGTGELFF.

In this sample, this clonotype turned up a few times. The chain links TRBV6-5 to TRBJ1-1; D gene ambiguous. The germline CDR1 and CDR2 sequences are MNHEY and SVGAGI. The V gene lost 4 bases and the J gene lost 5 bases, with 20 bases spanning the gap. The CDR3 extends over 16 amino acids. CDR3: CASSFTQKPRRTEAFF. The CDR3 DNA reads TGTGCCAGCAGTTTTACTCAGAAACCCCGGAGGACTGAAGCTTTCTTT.

This clonotype has more than one count but fewer than ten. The chain is built from TRBV5-5 and TRBJ2-2; 10 positions agree with TRBD1. The CDR3 contains 15 residues. V lost 4 bases, J lost 3 bases, and 3 bases stayed unmatched. Germline values: CDR1 SGHKS, CDR2 YYEKEE (reference sequence). This chain's CDR3 is CASSEDRGYTGELFF. The DNA for the CDR3 is TGTGCCAGCAGCGAGGACAGGGGGTACACCGGGGAGCTGTTTTTT.

This chain links TRBV20-1 with TRBJ1-1; possibly TRBD1 for D (6 bases). Per germline, CDR1 DFQATT and CDR2 SNEGSKA (reference sequence). The CDR3 consists of 13 residues. Between the trimmed V and J ends, which lost 3 bases and 7 bases, there was a span of 15 bases. This CDR3 reads CSARRGRGVEAFF. CDR3 nucleotides: TGCAGTGCTAGGAGGGGCAGGGGAGTTGAAGCTTTCTTT.

The chain recombines TRBV29-1 with TRBJ2-1; D is unresolved. This CDR3 contains 10 residues. The V gene's germline CDR1 is SQVTM and CDR2 ANQGSEA. V gave up 6 bases and J gave up 6 bases, with 6 bases separating them. The CDR3 here is CSVVGNEQFF. In DNA, the CDR3 is TGCAGCGTAGTAGGCAATGAGCAGTTCTTC.

This sequence joins TRBV11-1 and TRBJ2-5; the match to TRBD1 covers 8 bases. The CDR3 is 15 residues long. Germline CDR1 is SGHAT and CDR2 is FQDESV (reference sequence). V gave up 5 bases and J gave up 5 bases; unmatched junction bases: 10. CDR3 bases: TGTGCCAGCAGCGCCCGGGACAGGATGGGGGAGACCCAGTACTTC. Its protein is CASSARDRMGETQYF.